Sequencing of this T cell receptor beta chain was carried out in a study of identical twins. Study observations and caveats: Low generation probability was overrepresented in out-of-frame alpha sequences shared by twins.

CDR3 length: 14 residues. Between the trimmed V and J ends, which lost 3 bases and 4 bases, there was a span of 11 bases. Template switching, a step in the protocol, added a universal primer site, and cDNA carried unique molecular identifiers. TCRdb independently ran MiXCR on the 5' RACE reads; one entry per CDR3 protein. The repertoire includes approximately 700,000 distinct CDR3 sequences, roughly 20% of them detected once, and 10% to 15% sits in the top ten. To note about this clonotype: Antigen specificity is unknown.

The same data also contributed to another study, on T cells expressing NK-cell markers.

The V and J genes are TRBV12-3 or TRBV12-4 and TRBJ2-3; no clear D. The source of this sequence is a woman between 18 and 30 years old in good health. The sequenced sample was PBMCs. The CDR3 region is CASSLLGTADTQYF. In DNA, the CDR3 is TGTGCCAGCAGTTTGCTCGGTACGGCAGATACGCAGTATTTT.